The 26 T cell receptor beta chains given below trace back to one sample, sequenced in a study of CD8 T cells in Susac syndrome. RNA was extracted with the RNeasy kit, and a quantity of roughly 0.5 to 1 ug was reverse transcribed using random hexamers. One entry per CDR3 protein, called by TCRdb with MiXCR from the immunoSEQ multiplex PCR reads. The table lists more than 65,000 distinct CDR3 sequences, over 85% of them singletons. The specimen sequenced was CD8+ T cells from PBMCs. All receptors come from a human donor with multiple sclerosis.

V and J are TRBV7-9 and TRBJ1-6; D perhaps matches TRBD1 (5 bases). Germline loops: CDR1 SEHNR, CDR2 FQNEAQ (reference sequence). V was cut by 3 bases and J by 4 bases, with 10 bases left in between. The CDR3 sequence is 15 residues long. The CDR3 loop reads CASSFTQEYNSPLHF. The CDR3 DNA follows: TGTGCCAGCAGCTTTACACAGGAATATAATTCACCCCTCCACTTT.

The chain employs TRBV9 and TRBJ2-7; 8 bases match TRBD2. The germline gives CDR1 SGDLS, CDR2 YYNGEE. Germline trimming cut 7 bases from V and 3 bases from J; bases unmatched to any gene: 9. The CDR3 spans 14 residues. In nucleotides, the CDR3 is TGTGCCAGCGGAGACGGGACTAGAGTCTACGAGCAGTACTTC. Encoded protein: CASGDGTRVYEQYF.

The chain uses TRBV9 and TRBJ2-1, with a weak D call TRBD2 (6 bases). Trimming took 1 base from V and 7 from J, leaving 12 bases between them. In germline, CDR1 is SGDLS, CDR2 YYNGEE. The CDR3 is 14 residues long. CDR3 amino acids: CASSVSGSGNEQFF. CDR3 DNA: TGTGCCAGCAGCGTATCCGGGAGTGGTAATGAGCAGTTCTTC.

The gene calls are TRBV5-1 and TRBJ2-1; D gene unclear. V was clipped by 4 bases and J by 6 bases, with 11 bases between them. The CDR3 consists of 13 residues. Germline values: CDR1 SGHRS, CDR2 YFSETQ. In DNA form, the CDR3 reads TGCGCCAGCAGCGATAGCCTTACCAATGAGCAGTTCTTC. Translated: CASSDSLTNEQFF.

The chain employs TRBV3-1 and TRBJ2-3; D is perhaps TRBD1 (6 bases). Deletions cut 1 base from V and 3 bases from J, with 11 bases between. CDR1 LGHDT and CDR2 YNNKEL come from the germline V gene (reference sequence). This CDR3 has 15 amino acids. CDR3 sequence reads: CASSQASTGTDTQYF. Here the CDR3 DNA reads TGTGCCAGCAGCCAAGCCTCAACAGGGACAGATACGCAGTATTTT.

The chain combines TRBV20-1 with TRBJ2-1; possibly TRBD1 for D (7 bases). The V gene lost 5 bases and the J gene lost 3 bases, with 17 bases spanning the gap. This CDR3 comprises 15 residues. Germline-derived CDR1 and CDR2 are DFQATT and SNEGSKA (reference sequence). The CDR3 DNA sequence: TGCAGTGCTGGATCCAGGGGGGAGAGCTACAATGAGCAGTTCTTC. Translating gives CSAGSRGESYNEQFF.

In DNA, the CDR3 is TGCAGCGTTGCGGGGGCAGGGACAGAGAACACCGGGGAGCTGTTTTTT. This codes for CSVAGAGTENTGELFF. The chain recombines TRBV29-1 with TRBJ2-2; D might be TRBD1 (7 bases). Trimming left V 4 bases short and J 1 base short, with 16 bases between. The CDR3 runs to 16 residues. Germline V lookup: CDR1 SQVTM, CDR2 ANQGSEA.

This rearrangement joins TRBV13 to TRBJ2-3; D not resolved. The length of the CDR3 is 14 residues. Trimming stripped 5 bases from V and 5 bases from J, with 14 bases between. Germline CDR1 reads PRHDT; CDR2 reads FYEKMQ (reference sequence). CDR3 sequence reads: CASSPPGPLDTQYF. In DNA form, the CDR3 reads TGTGCCAGCAGCCCACCGGGCCCCCTAGATACGCAGTATTTT.

The chain carries TRBV4-1 and TRBJ2-4, with a possible D match to TRBD1 (5 bases). The CDR3 contains 15 residues. Trimming stripped 5 bases from V and 2 bases from J, with 13 bases between. Germline CDR1 MGHRA, CDR2 YSYEKL. The CDR3 region has the DNA TGCGCCAGCAGCTCACCAGGGTTTACCAAAAACATTCAGTACTTC. Encoded protein: CASSSPGFTKNIQYF.

The chain is built from TRBV20-1 and TRBJ1-4; 9 positions agree with TRBD1. The CDR3 loop spans 15 amino acids. Germline V gives CDR1 DFQATT, CDR2 SNEGSKA (reference sequence). CDR3 sequence (DNA): TGCACCATACAGGGGGCCCCTTCAACTAATGAAAAACTGTTTTTT. Translated: CTIQGAPSTNEKLFF.

The chain joins TRBV15 to TRBJ1-4; no reliable D call. The CDR3 covers 11 residues. The germline V gene has CDR1 LNHNV and CDR2 YYDKDF (reference sequence). V dropped 0 bases and J dropped 7 bases, with 0 bases sitting between them. The CDR3 here is CATSRDEKLFF. In DNA form, the CDR3 reads TGTGCCACCAGCAGAGATGAAAAACTGTTTTTT. The variable domain in full, with the rest retrieved from reference TRBV15 and TRBJ1-4, is DAMVIQNPRYQVTQFGKPVTLSCSQTLNHNVMYWYQQKSSQAPKLLFHYYDKDFNNEADTPDNFQSRRPNTSFCFLDIRSPGLGDTAMYLCATSRDEKLFFGSGTQLSVL.

CDR3 in amino acids: CASSDDGLGQAQFF. DNA for the CDR3: TGTGCCAGCAGCGACGACGGATTGGGACAGGCCCAGTTCTTC. This chain uses TRBV9 with TRBJ2-1; TRBD1 matches at 8 bases. The CDR3 is 14 residues long. Per the germline V gene, CDR1 is SGDLS and CDR2 is YYNGEE. V was clipped by 3 bases and J by 13 bases; unmatched bases: 12.

V and J are TRBV9 and TRBJ2-7, with 7 bases that match TRBD1. The CDR3 is 14 residues long. The ends lost 4 bases at V and 5 bases at J; junction bases unmatched: 9. CDR1 SGDLS and CDR2 YYNGEE come from the germline V gene. The CDR3 nucleotides read TGTGCCAGCAGCCAAGACAGGGCGGGCGACGAGCAGTACTTC. Amino acids: CASSQDRAGDEQYF.

J is TRBJ2-2 and V is TRBV2, with D perhaps matching TRBD1 or TRBD2 (5 bases each). V was trimmed by 6 bases and J by 3 bases, leaving 11 bases between them. Germline values: CDR1 SNHLY, CDR2 FYNNEI. There are 14 residues in the CDR3. CDR3: CASRTGADTGELFF. The CDR3 coding sequence is TGTGCCAGCAGGACCGGGGCAGACACCGGGGAGCTGTTTTTT. The variable domain in full, completed from reference TRBV2 and TRBJ2-2, reads EPEVTQTPSHQVTQMGQEVILRCVPISNHLYFYWYRQILGQKVEFLVSFYNNEISEKSEIFDDQFSVERPDGSNFTLKIRSTKLEDSAMYFCASRTGADTGELFFGEGSRLTVL.

This chain connects TRBV19 to TRBJ2-1; 10 bases agree with TRBD2. V lost 3 bases and J lost 2; bases outside the gene matches: 4. The germline gives CDR1 LNHDA, CDR2 SQIVND (reference sequence). The CDR3 contains 16 residues. The CDR3 bases are TGTGCCAGTAGTATCCCAGCGGGAGGGACCTACAATGAGCAGTTCTTC. Translation gives CASSIPAGGTYNEQFF.

The chain uses TRBV19 and TRBJ1-5; a weak D match, TRBD1 (6 bases). Trimming left V 3 bases short and J 7 bases short, with 13 bases between. The germline CDR1 and CDR2 sequences are LNHDA and SQIVND (reference sequence). The CDR3 sequence is 14 residues long. DNA for the CDR3: TGTGCCAGTAGTATGGTGGACAGAGGACAGCCCCAGCATTTT. Its translation is CASSMVDRGQPQHF.

The chain combines TRBV2 with TRBJ2-2, with a weak D call TRBD2 (6 bases). Trimming left V 2 bases short and J 7 bases short, with 8 bases between. Germline V CDR1 and CDR2: SNHLY, FYNNEI. The CDR3 runs 13 residues. Written as DNA, the CDR3 is TGTGCCAGCAGTGAACGGGGGAGCGGGGAGCTGTTTTTT. The encoded protein is CASSERGSGELFF.

V gene TRBV27 combines with J gene TRBJ2-7; no clear D. Trimming removed 3 bases at V and 0 bases at J, with 6 bases between. This CDR3 region has 13 residues. CDR1 MNHEY and CDR2 SMNVEV come from the germline V gene (reference sequence). The CDR3 protein is CASSLENSYEQYF. The CDR3 nucleotides read TGTGCCAGCAGTTTGGAGAACTCCTACGAGCAGTACTTC.

V gene TRBV20-1 combines with J gene TRBJ1-2; D possibly corresponds to TRBD1 (6 bases). Trimming cost V 6 bases and J 3 bases, with 17 bases left between them. CDR3 length equals 14 residues. Germline V gene sequence: CDR1 DFQATT, CDR2 SNEGSKA (reference sequence). The DNA for the CDR3 is TGCAGTGCCCCCGGACAGCAACTACACTATGGCTACACCTTC. Its protein product is CSAPGQQLHYGYTF.

This chain joins TRBV7-9 and TRBJ2-7; no reliable D call. Germline CDR1 and CDR2: SEHNR and FQNEAQ (reference sequence). V lost 4 bases to trimming and J lost 7 bases, with 14 bases between them. CDR3 length equals 13 residues. DNA of the CDR3: TGTGCCAGCAGCTCCACCGAAGGAAGGGAGCAGTACTTC. Amino acid sequence: CASSSTEGREQYF.

The chain combines TRBV7-3 with TRBJ2-1; 7 bases align to TRBD2. The V and J ends lost 5 bases and 4 bases, in that order; junction bases with no gene match: 8. Germline V gene lookup returns CDR1 SGHTA and CDR2 FQGTGA. CDR3 length equals 15 residues. CDR3 residues: CASSTWTSGYNEQFF. The CDR3 coding sequence is TGTGCCAGCAGCACTTGGACTAGTGGTTACAATGAGCAGTTCTTC.

This CDR3 is CASSQSSEQFF. DNA for the CDR3: TGCGCCAGCAGCCAATCTTCTGAGCAGTTCTTC. V gene TRBV5-1 combines with J gene TRBJ2-1, with D unresolved. Trimming took 4 bases from V and 9 from J, leaving 8 bases between them. CDR1 and CDR2 (germline): SGHRS, YFSETQ. The CDR3 totals 11 residues.

This clonotype was picked up one time. The V and J genes are TRBV4-3 and TRBJ1-6; the match to TRBD1 covers 7 bases. The germline V gene encodes CDR1 LGHNA and CDR2 YSLEER. The CDR3 loop spans 16 amino acids. Germline trimming cut 0 bases from V and 9 bases from J; bases unmatched to any gene: 8. CDR3 in DNA: TGCGCCAGCAGCCAAGATAGGGGGCCAGTCAGTTCACCCCTCCACTTT. It translates to CASSQDRGPVSSPLHF.

J is TRBJ2-1 and V is TRBV20-1, with 7 bases lining up with TRBD1. From germline, CDR1 is DFQATT and CDR2 SNEGSKA (reference sequence). The CDR3 runs to 10 residues. After removal of 6 bases from V and 14 bases from J, the junction contained 7 bases not matched to a gene. This CDR3 is CSASDREKFF. The CDR3 DNA follows: TGCAGTGCCAGTGACAGGGAAAAGTTCTTC.

The J gene is TRBJ1-1, the V gene TRBV7-9; possibly TRBD1 for D (6 bases). This CDR3 has 16 residues. The germline V gene encodes CDR1 SEHNR and CDR2 FQNEAQ (reference sequence). V was clipped by 1 base and J by 6 bases, with 18 bases between them. The CDR3 reads CASSLDEGGSGAEAFF. CDR3 in DNA: TGTGCCAGCAGCTTAGATGAAGGGGGGAGCGGCGCTGAAGCTTTCTTT.

The chain uses TRBV24-1 and TRBJ2-5, with 8 bases fitting TRBD2. V lost 7 bases and J lost 3; bases outside the gene matches: 0. The CDR3 runs to 12 residues. Germline CDR1 KGHDR, CDR2 SFDVKD. CDR3 bases: TGTGCCACCAGGGGACTAGAAGAGACCCAGTACTTC. It codes for CATRGLEETQYF.